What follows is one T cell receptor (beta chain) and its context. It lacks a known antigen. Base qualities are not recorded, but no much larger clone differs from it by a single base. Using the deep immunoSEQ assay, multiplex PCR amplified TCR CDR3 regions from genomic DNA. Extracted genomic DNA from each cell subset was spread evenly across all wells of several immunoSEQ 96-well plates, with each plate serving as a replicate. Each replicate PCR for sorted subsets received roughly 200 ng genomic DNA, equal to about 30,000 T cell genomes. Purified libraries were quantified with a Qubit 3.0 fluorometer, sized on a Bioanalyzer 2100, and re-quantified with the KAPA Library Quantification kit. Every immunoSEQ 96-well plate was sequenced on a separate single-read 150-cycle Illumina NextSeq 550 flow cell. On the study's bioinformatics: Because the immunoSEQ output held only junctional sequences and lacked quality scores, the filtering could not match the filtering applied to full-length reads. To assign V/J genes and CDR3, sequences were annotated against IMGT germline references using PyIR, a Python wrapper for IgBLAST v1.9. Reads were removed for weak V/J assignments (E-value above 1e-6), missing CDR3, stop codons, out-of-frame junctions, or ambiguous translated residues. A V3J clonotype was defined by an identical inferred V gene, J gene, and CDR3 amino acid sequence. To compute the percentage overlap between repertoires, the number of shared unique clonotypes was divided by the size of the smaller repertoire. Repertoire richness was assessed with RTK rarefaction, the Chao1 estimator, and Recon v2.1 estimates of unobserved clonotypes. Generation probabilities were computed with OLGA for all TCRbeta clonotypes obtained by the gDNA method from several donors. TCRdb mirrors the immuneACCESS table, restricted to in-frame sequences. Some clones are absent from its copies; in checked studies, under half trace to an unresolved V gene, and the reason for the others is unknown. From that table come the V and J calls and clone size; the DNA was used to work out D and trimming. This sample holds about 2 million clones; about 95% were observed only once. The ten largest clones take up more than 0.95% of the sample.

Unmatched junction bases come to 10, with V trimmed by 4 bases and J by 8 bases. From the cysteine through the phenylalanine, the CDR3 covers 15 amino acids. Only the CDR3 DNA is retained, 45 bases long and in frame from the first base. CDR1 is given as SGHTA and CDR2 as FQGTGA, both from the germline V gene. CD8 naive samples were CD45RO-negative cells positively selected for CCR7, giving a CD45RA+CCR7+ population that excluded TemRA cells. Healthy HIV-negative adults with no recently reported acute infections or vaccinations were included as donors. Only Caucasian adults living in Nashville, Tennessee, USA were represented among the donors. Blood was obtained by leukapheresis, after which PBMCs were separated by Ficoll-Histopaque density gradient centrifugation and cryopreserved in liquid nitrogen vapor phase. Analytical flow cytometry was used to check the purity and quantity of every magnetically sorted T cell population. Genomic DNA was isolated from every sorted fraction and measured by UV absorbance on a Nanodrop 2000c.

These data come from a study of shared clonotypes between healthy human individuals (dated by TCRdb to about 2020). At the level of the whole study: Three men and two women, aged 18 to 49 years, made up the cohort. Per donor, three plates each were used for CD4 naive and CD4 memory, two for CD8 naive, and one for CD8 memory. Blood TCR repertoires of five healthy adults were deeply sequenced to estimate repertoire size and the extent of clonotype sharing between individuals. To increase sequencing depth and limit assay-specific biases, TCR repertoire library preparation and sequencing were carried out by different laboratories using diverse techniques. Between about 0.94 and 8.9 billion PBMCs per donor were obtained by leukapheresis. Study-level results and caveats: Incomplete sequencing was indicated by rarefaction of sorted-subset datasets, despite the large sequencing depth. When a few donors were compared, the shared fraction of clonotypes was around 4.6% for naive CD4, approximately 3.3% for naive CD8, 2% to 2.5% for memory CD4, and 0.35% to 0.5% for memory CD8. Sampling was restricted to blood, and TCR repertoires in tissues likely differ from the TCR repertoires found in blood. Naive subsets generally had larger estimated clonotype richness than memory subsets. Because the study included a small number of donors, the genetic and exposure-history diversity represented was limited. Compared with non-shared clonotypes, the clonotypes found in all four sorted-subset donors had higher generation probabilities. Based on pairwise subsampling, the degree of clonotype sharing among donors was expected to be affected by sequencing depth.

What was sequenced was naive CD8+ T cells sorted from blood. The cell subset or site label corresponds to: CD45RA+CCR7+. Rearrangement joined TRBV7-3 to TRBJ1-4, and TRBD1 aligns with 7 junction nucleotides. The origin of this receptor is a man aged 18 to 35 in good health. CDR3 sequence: CASSSEGDRGEKLFF. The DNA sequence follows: TGTGCCAGCAGCTCAGAAGGGGACAGAGGCGAAAAACTGTTTTTT.